This T cell receptor beta chain was documented in a study of identical twins. A single record per CDR3 protein comes from TCRdb applying MiXCR to the 5' RACE reads. Of around 690,000 distinct CDR3 sequences listed, approximately 22% are singletons. The CDR3 has 15 amino acids. The V gene lost 4 bases and the J gene lost 0 bases, with 13 bases spanning the gap. The germline V gene has CDR1 SGHDN and CDR2 FVKESK. The same data also went into a second study, on T cells expressing NK-cell markers. This second report adds: Seropositivity for HCMV was found in seven of the eight sequenced donors, with one seronegative.

This TCR derives from a woman aged 18-35 years in good health. V is TRBV14 and J is TRBJ2-7, with D possibly TRBD2 on 6 matching bases. Sequencing was carried out using PBMCs. CDR3 protein: CASSPVGSRSYEQYF. CDR3 DNA: TGTGCCAGCAGCCCCGTCGGGAGTCGCTCCTACGAGCAGTACTTC.